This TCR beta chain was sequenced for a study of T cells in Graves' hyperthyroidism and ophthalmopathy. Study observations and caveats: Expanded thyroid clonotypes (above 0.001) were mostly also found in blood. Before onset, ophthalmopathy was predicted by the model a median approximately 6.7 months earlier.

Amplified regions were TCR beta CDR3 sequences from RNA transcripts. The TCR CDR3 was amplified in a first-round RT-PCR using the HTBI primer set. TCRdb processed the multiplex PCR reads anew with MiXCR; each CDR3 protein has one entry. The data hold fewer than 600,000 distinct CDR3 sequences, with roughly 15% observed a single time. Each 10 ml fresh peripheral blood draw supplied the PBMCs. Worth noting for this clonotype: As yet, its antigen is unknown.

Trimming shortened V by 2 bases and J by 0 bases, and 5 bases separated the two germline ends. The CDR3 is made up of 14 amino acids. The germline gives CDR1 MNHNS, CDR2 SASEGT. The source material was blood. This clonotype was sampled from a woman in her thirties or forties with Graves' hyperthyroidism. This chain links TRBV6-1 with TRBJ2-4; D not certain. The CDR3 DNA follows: TGTGCCAGCAGTGAACCCTTAGCCAAAAACATTCAGTACTTC. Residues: CASSEPLAKNIQYF.